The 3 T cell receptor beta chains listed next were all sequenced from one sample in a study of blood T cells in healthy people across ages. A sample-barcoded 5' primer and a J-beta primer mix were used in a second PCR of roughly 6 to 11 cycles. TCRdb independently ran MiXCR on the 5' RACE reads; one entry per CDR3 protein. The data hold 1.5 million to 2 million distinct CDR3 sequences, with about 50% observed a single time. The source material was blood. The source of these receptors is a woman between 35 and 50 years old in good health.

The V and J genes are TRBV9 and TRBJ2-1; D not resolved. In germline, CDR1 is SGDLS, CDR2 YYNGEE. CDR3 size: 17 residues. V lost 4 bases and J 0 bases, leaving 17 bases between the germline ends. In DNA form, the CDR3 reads TGTGCCAGCAGCCCTGACCGCCCTAGGCGCTCCTACAATGAGCAGTTCTTC. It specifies CASSPDRPRRSYNEQFF. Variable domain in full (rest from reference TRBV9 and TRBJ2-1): DSGVTQTPKHLITATGQRVTLRCSPRSGDLSVYWYQQSLDQGLQFLIQYYNGEERAKGNILERFSAQQFPDLHSELNLSSLELGDSALYFCASSPDRPRRSYNEQFFGPGTRLTVL.

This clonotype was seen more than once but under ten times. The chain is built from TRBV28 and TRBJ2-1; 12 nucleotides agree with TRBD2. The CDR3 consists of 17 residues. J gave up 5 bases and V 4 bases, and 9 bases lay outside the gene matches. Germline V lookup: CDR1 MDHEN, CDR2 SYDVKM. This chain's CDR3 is CASSSSRLAGVNNEQFF. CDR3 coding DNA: TGTGCCAGCAGTTCATCTCGACTAGCGGGGGTTAACAATGAGCAGTTCTTC.

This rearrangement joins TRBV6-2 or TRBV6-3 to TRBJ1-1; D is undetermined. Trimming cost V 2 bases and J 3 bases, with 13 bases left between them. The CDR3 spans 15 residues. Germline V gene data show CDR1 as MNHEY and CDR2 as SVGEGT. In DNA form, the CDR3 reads TGTGCCAGCAGTTACAACGGACTATTGGACACTGAAGCTTTCTTT. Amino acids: CASSYNGLLDTEAFF.